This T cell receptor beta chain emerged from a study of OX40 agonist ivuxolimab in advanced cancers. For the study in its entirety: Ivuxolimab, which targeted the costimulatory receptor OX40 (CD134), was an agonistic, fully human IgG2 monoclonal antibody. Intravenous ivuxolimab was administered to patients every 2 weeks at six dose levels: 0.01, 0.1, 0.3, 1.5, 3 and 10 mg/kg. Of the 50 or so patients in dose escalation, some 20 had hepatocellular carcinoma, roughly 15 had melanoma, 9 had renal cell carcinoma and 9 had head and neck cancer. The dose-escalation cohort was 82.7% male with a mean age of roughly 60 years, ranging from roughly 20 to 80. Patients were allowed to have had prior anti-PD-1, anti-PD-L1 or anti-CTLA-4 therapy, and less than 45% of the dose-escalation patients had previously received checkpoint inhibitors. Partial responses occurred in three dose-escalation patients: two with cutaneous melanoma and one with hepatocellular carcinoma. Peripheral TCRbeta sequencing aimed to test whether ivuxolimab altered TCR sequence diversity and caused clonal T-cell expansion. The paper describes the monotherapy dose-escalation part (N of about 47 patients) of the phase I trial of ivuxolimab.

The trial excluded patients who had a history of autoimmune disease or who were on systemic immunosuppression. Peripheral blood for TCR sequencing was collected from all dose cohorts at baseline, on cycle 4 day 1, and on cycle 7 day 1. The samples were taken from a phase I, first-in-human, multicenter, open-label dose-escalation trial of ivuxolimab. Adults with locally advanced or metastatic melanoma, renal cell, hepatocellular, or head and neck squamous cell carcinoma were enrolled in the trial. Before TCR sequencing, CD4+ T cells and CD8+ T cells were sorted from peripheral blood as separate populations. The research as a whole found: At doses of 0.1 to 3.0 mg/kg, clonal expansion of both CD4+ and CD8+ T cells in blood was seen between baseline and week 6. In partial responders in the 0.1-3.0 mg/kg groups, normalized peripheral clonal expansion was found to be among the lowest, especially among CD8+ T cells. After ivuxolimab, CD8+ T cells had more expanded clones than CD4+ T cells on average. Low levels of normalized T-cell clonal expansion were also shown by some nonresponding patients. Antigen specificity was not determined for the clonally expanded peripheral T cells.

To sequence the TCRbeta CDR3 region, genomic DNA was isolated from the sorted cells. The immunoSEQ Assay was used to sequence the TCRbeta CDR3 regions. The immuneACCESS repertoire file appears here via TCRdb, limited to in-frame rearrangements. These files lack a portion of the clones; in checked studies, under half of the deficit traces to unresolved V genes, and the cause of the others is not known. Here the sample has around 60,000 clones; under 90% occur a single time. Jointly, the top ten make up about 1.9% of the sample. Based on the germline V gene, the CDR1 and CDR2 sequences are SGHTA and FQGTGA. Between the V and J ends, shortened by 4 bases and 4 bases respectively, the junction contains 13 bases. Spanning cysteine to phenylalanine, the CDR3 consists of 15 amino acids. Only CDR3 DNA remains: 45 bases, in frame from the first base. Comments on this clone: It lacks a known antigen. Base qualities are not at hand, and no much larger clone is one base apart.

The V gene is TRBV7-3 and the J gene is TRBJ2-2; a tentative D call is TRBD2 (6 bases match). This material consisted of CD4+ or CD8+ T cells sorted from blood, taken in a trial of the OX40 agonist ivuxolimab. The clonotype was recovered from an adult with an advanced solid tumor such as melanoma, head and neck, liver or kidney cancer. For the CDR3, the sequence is CASSYGSGVTGELFF. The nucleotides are TGTGCCAGCAGCTATGGTAGCGGAGTCACCGGGGAGCTGTTTTTT. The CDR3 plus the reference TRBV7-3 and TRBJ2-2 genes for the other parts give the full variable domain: GAGVSQTPSNKVTEKGKYVELRCDPISGHTALYWYRQSLGQGPEFLIYFQGTGAADDSGLPNDRFFAVRPEGSVSTLKIQRTERGDSAVYLCASSYGSGVTGELFFGEGSRLTVL.